This T cell receptor beta chain was observed in a study of blood T cell repertoires in COVID-19. At the level of the study: T cells, B-cell-depleted T cells, or PBMCs provided the cDNA or gDNA that served as material.

Patients of the Seattle cohort, enrolled during active infection, were followed longitudinally. Original processing methods: Amplified reference gene primers provided the basis for estimating nucleated cell counts. Sequenced by immunoSEQ multiplex PCR; TCRdb stores in-frame clones only, minus some. D and trimming come from the DNA, and the V and J calls and clone size come from that table. The sample shows 200,000 or so clones, approximately 81% of them seen only once. V shed 6 bases and J shed 3 bases, with 6 bases lying between them. The CDR3 totals 12 residues. Sequences were obtained from peripheral blood. V usage is TRBV12-3 or TRBV12-4 and J usage is TRBJ1-3; D not resolved. This TCR was sampled from a person between 70 and 80 years old with COVID-19, enrolled during active disease. CDR3 nucleotides: TGTGCCAGCAGACCACATGGAAACACCATATATTTT. Translating it yields CASRPHGNTIYF.